A single sample is the source of the 16 T cell receptor beta chains below, sequenced in a study of Graves' ophthalmopathy and Graves' hyperthyroidism. CDR3 regions of TCR beta were amplified from RNA transcripts. HTBI primers were used in a first-round RT-PCR, which preceded a second-round multiplex PCR. TCRdb itself ran the multiplex PCR reads through MiXCR, one entry per CDR3 protein. Among more than 300,000 distinct CDR3 sequences listed, 15% to 17% were seen once. The sequenced sample consisted of peripheral blood. The receptors derive from a woman younger than 35 with stable Graves' hyperthyroidism.

This clonotype was counted at least ten times. The chain recombines TRBV29-1 with TRBJ1-2, with TRBD1 matching over 8 bases. Germline CDR1 is SQVTM and CDR2 is ANQGSEA. CDR3 length equals 13 residues. The CDR3 loop reads CSSGTGEYGGYTF. In DNA, the CDR3 is TGCAGTTCCGGGACAGGAGAATATGGGGGCTACACCTTC.

This clonotype was observed at least ten times. The chain carries TRBV18 and TRBJ2-7; a weak D match, TRBD1 (6 bases). Between the trimmed V and J ends, which lost 1 base and 4 bases, there was a span of 8 bases. CDR1 and CDR2 (germline): KGHSH, LQKENI. This CDR3 comprises 13 residues. CDR3 DNA: TGTGCCAGCTCACCACGTACAGGGTACGAGCAGTACTTC. As protein: CASSPRTGYEQYF.

This clonotype was seen ten or more times. This chain links TRBV28 with TRBJ2-3, with D unclear. V lost 5 bases, J lost 0 bases, and 12 bases lay in between. The germline gives CDR1 MDHEN, CDR2 SYDVKM. The CDR3 extends over 15 amino acids. The chain's CDR3 is CASSRFDSSTDTQYF. In nucleotides, the CDR3 is TGTGCCAGCAGTAGGTTCGACTCCAGCACAGATACGCAGTATTTT.

This clonotype has a count of ten or more. This chain joins TRBV6-1 and TRBJ1-2; no firm D call. Germline V gene data show CDR1 as MNHNS and CDR2 as SASEGT. The CDR3 has 13 residues. V was pared by 8 bases and J by 3 bases, with 13 bases between. The CDR3 sequence is CASARAGDYGYTF. CDR3 DNA sequence: TGTGCCAGCGCCCGGGCGGGCGACTATGGCTACACCTTC.

This clonotype was seen ten or more times. The chain combines TRBV5-1 with TRBJ1-6; TRBD1 agrees at 9 bases. Unmatched junction bases numbered 9, after V lost 3 bases and J lost 8 bases. The length of the CDR3 is 16 residues. Germline V gene lookup returns CDR1 SGHRS and CDR2 YFSETQ. The CDR3 reads CASSSRTGGAHSPLHF. For the CDR3, the DNA is TGCGCCAGCAGCTCTCGTACAGGGGGCGCGCATTCACCCCTCCACTTT.

This clonotype has a count of ten or more. The chain combines TRBV20-1 with TRBJ2-7; 11 bases line up with TRBD1. Germline CDR1 reads DFQATT; CDR2 reads SNEGSKA (reference sequence). This CDR3 contains 17 residues. J gave up 1 base and V 1 base, and 9 bases lay outside the gene matches. The CDR3, as DNA: TGCAGTGCTAGAGGGATCCTCGGGACAGGGGGTTCCTACGAGCAGTACTTC. This translates into CSARGILGTGGSYEQYF.

Many counts were recorded for this clonotype. The chain joins TRBV20-1 to TRBJ1-1; 8 nucleotides match TRBD1. The CDR3 has 13 residues. V shed 3 bases, J shed 1 base, and the junction held 1 base outside the gene matches. The germline gives CDR1 DFQATT, CDR2 SNEGSKA (reference sequence). CDR3 DNA: TGCAGTGCTAGCGACAGGGGGAACACTGAAGCTTTCTTT. The encoded protein is CSASDRGNTEAFF.

This clonotype was picked up many times. The V and J genes are TRBV12-5 and TRBJ2-5, with 8 bases identical to TRBD1. The length of the CDR3 is 17 residues. V was pared by 1 base and J by 1 base, with 8 bases of the junction left unmatched. CDR1 and CDR2 from the germline V gene are LGHNT and FRNRAP. The CDR3 protein is CASGLAAGTGFQETQYF. In DNA, the CDR3 is TGTGCTAGTGGTTTGGCAGCCGGGACAGGCTTCCAAGAGACCCAGTACTTC.

The chain joins TRBV3-1 to TRBJ2-5; D unresolved. CDR1 and CDR2 from the germline V gene are LGHDT and YNNKEL (reference sequence). There are 15 residues in the CDR3. V was clipped by 0 bases and J by 4 bases, with 12 bases between them. The CDR3 sequence is CASSQDSRPVETQYF. In DNA form, the CDR3 reads TGTGCCAGCAGCCAAGATAGTAGACCCGTAGAGACCCAGTACTTC.

This clonotype appeared many times. The rearrangement links TRBV2 to TRBJ2-7, with unresolved D. Germline loops: CDR1 SNHLY, CDR2 FYNNEI. The length of the CDR3 is 11 residues. Between the trimmed V and J ends, which lost 5 bases and 5 bases, there was a span of 7 bases. The CDR3 is CASSMMNEQYF. The CDR3, as DNA: TGTGCCAGCAGTATGATGAACGAGCAGTACTTC.

This clonotype was recorded many times. The chain combines TRBV15 with TRBJ2-7; possible D gene TRBD2, 6 bases. Germline loops: CDR1 LNHNV, CDR2 YYDKDF (reference sequence). The CDR3 length is 16 residues. V was pared by 5 bases and J by 3 bases, with 20 bases between. The CDR3 sequence is CATSFSRGLSFYEQYF. CDR3 nucleotides: TGTGCCACCAGCTTTTCAAGAGGACTAAGCTTCTACGAGCAGTACTTC.

This clonotype was counted at least ten times. The rearrangement links TRBV7-8 to TRBJ2-7; D is undetermined. Germline V gene data show CDR1 as SGHVS and CDR2 as FQNEAQ. The germline V and J ends were trimmed by 5 bases and 1 base, with 9 bases remaining between them. This CDR3 contains 13 residues. The DNA of the CDR3 is TGTGCCAGCAGCGTTCACCTATCCTACGAGCAGTACTTC. Translation: CASSVHLSYEQYF.

This clonotype was recorded a few times. The chain couples TRBV2 to TRBJ2-5; D possibly matches TRBD1 or TRBD2 (5 bases each). From germline, CDR1 is SNHLY and CDR2 FYNNEI. The CDR3 loop spans 14 amino acids. V lost 10 bases to trimming and J lost 4 bases, with 19 bases between them. This chain's CDR3 is CATRQSKGRETQYF. Here the CDR3 DNA reads TGTGCCACAAGACAGTCTAAGGGACGAGAGACCCAGTACTTC. The full variable domain, rest sourced from reference TRBV2 and TRBJ2-5, is EPEVTQTPSHQVTQMGQEVILRCVPISNHLYFYWYRQILGQKVEFLVSFYNNEISEKSEIFDDQFSVERPDGSNFTLKIRSTKLEDSAMYFCATRQSKGRETQYFGPGTRLLVL.

This clonotype has a handful of counts. The V gene is TRBV28, the J gene TRBJ1-1; D not certain. CDR1 MDHEN and CDR2 SYDVKM come from the germline V gene. V lost 6 bases and J 7 bases, leaving 21 bases between the germline ends. The CDR3 runs 15 residues. Here the CDR3 DNA reads TGTGCCAGCAGGACTGTGGGTACCGGAGGAATTGAAGCTTTCTTT. Protein sequence: CASRTVGTGGIEAFF.

This clonotype was counted at least ten times. The chain carries TRBV6-2 or TRBV6-3 and TRBJ1-1; tentative D call: TRBD1 (6 bases). Trimming shortened V by 5 bases and J by 3 bases, and 10 bases separated the two germline ends. The CDR3 sequence is 13 residues long. Germline CDR1 reads MNHEY; CDR2 reads SVGEGT. The chain's CDR3 is CASSTYRDTEAFF. The CDR3 bases are TGTGCCAGCAGTACCTACAGGGACACTGAAGCTTTCTTT.

This clonotype came up many times. The chain links TRBV12-3 or TRBV12-4 to TRBJ1-1, with TRBD1 as a possible D gene (6 bases). Trimming left V 5 bases short and J 2 bases short, with 15 bases between. This CDR3 region has 15 residues. CDR3 in amino acids: CASSPLTGVNTEAFF. CDR3 sequence (DNA): TGTGCCAGCAGTCCCCTGACAGGTGTTAACACTGAAGCTTTCTTT.